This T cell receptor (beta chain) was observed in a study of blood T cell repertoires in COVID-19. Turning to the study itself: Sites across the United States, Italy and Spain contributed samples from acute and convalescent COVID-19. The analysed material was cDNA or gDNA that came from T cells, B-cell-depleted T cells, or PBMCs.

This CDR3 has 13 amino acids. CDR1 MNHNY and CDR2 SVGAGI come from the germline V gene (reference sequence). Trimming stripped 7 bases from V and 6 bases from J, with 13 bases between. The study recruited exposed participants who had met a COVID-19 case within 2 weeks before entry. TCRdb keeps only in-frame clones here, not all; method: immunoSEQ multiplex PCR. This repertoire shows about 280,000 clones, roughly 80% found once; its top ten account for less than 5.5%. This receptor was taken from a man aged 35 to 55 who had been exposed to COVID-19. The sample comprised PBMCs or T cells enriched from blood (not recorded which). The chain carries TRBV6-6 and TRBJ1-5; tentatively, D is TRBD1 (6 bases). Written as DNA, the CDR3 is TGTGCCAGCAATGTACAGGGTCCTCAGCCCCAGCATTTT. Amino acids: CASNVQGPQPQHF.